This is a list of T cell receptor beta chains from one sample in a study of cytomegalovirus exposure and HLA in healthy donors. Assay: immunoSEQ multiplex PCR; the TCRdb copy retains only in-frame clones and omits some. The sample holds 150,000 to 200,000 clones; 65% to 85% are singletons and the top ten take roughly 6.3%. The material sequenced was PBMCs. All receptors come from a male donor in good health and CMV-seropositive. CDR3s include the opening cysteine and the closing phenylalanine or tryptophan. The D gene is left open where the match is weak. Expanded clones are given a class, and other clones once, few, many or no size at all.

TRBD2	.	TRBV2	16	TRBJ2-1	TGTGCCAGCAGTAAATTAGCGGGAGGTAGTTTTGATGAGCAGTTCTTC	CASSKLAGGSFDEQFF
.	.	TRBV18	16	TRBJ1-1	TGTGCCAGCTCACCTGAAATCCGAGAGAGAAGCACTGAAGCTTTCTTT	CASSPEIRERSTEAFF
.	once	TRBV11-2	14	TRBJ2-5	TGTGCCAGCAGCTCCCCCGGGGGACGAGAGACCCAGTACTTC	CASSSPGGRETQYF
.	.	TRBV5-6	12	TRBJ1-1	TGTGCCAGCAGCCCCCAGACAGTTGGGGCTTTCTTT	CASSPQTVGAFF
.	once	TRBV13	12	TRBJ2-7	TGTGCCAGCAGTATGGAAACGGAGGAGCAGTACTTC	CASSMETEEQYF
TRBD2	once	TRBV30	16	TRBJ2-7	TGTGCCTGGAGTCCCCCGGGACTAGCGGGCCTCTACGAGCAGTACTTC	CAWSPPGLAGLYEQYF
TRBD2	.	TRBV5-4	16	TRBJ2-7	TGTGCCAGCAGCTTGGGTCTAGCGGGGGGTTCGAACGAGCAGTACTTC	CASSLGLAGGSNEQYF
TRBD1	.	TRBV6-5	14	TRBJ1-5	TGTGCCAGCAGCCGCGGACAGGAGAATCAGCCCCAGCATTTT	CASSRGQENQPQHF
.	once	TRBV19	13	TRBJ2-7	TGTGCCAGTAGTATAGGACAGGCCTACGAGCAGTACTTC	CASSIGQAYEQYF
.	.	TRBV10-3	16	TRBJ2-1	TGTGCCATCAGTGAGTCTAGGCAGGGGCCCTTCAATGAGCAGTTCTTC	CAISESRQGPFNEQFF
TRBD1	.	TRBV5-1	16	TRBJ2-2	TGCGCCAGCAACCTGGCCAGGGGGCAGGTCACCGGGGAGCTGTTTTTT	CASNLARGQVTGELFF
TRBD2	.	TRBV28	19	TRBJ2-3	TGTGCCAGCAGTTCGCCAGGGACTAGCGGGACCCTAAGCACAGATACGCAGTATTTT	CASSSPGTSGTLSTDTQYF
TRBD2	.	TRBV5-1	16	TRBJ2-7	TGCGCCAGCAGCCCAGGGACTAGCGGAACCTCCTACGAGCAGTACTTC	CASSPGTSGTSYEQYF
.	.	TRBV5-4	11	TRBJ1-2	TGTGCCAGCAGCTTTTCCGGTGGCTACACCTTC	CASSFSGGYTF
.	.	TRBV30	12	TRBJ2-1	TGTGCCTGGACCACCAGGACTCAGGAGCAGTTCTTC	CAWTTRTQEQFF
.	.	TRBV5-1	15	TRBJ1-6	TGCGCCAGCAGCCCCGGACAGACCTACCATTCACCCCTCCACTTT	CASSPGQTYHSPLHF
.	.	TRBV11-3	15	TRBJ2-5	TGTGCCAGCAGCTTAGGCGCAAGCCACCAAGAGACCCAGTACTTC	CASSLGASHQETQYF
TRBD2	.	TRBV15	17	TRBJ2-5	TGTGCCACCAGCAAGGTTGGTGGTAGCGGGTTACAAGAGACCCAGTACTTC	CATSKVGGSGLQETQYF
.	.	TRBV27	15	TRBJ2-2	TGTGCCAGCAGTTTATGGCAGGGGCCCACCGGGGAGCTGTTTTTT	CASSLWQGPTGELFF
TRBD1	.	TRBV19	15	TRBJ1-2	TGTGCCAGTAGTACCGGACAGGGGAGGCACTATGGCTACACCTTC	CASSTGQGRHYGYTF
TRBD1	once	TRBV25-1	15	TRBJ1-5	TGTGCCAGCAGTGAAGCACAGGGGGCGGGACAGCCCCAGCATTTT	CASSEAQGAGQPQHF
.	.	TRBV5-1	14	TRBJ1-5	TGCGCCAGCAGCTTGGGGACAGAGAATCAGCCCCAGCATTTT	CASSLGTENQPQHF
.	.	TRBV7-9	11	TRBJ1-4	TGTGCCAGCAGCTTCGGGACAATACTGTTTTTT	CASSFGTILFF
TRBD1	.	TRBV6-5	13	TRBJ1-5	TGTGCCAGCAGTTCCGGGGACAGTCAGCCCCAGCATTTT	CASSSGDSQPQHF
TRBD1	.	TRBV9	15	TRBJ2-3	TGTGCCAGCAGCCCGGGGACAGGGGCTACAGATACGCAGTATTTT	CASSPGTGATDTQYF
.	.	TRBV6-1	15	TRBJ2-7	TGTGCCAGCACCTCTGGGGGCACTGGCTCCTACGAGCAGTACTTC	CASTSGGTGSYEQYF
.	.	TRBV6-1	16	TRBJ1-5	TGTGCCAGCAGTGCTCTAAGGCCAGGGTTTGGCCAGCCCCAGCATTTT	CASSALRPGFGQPQHF
TRBD2	.	TRBV30	14	TRBJ2-2	TGTGCCTGGTATAGCGGGAGGCACACCGGGGAGCTGTTTTTT	CAWYSGRHTGELFF
TRBD2	few	TRBV10-3	12	TRBJ2-1	TGTGCCATCAGGCCCGAGCGGGGTCCGCAGTTCTTC	CAIRPERGPQFF
TRBD1	.	TRBV11-3	15	TRBJ2-3	TGTGCCAGCAGCTCGGGACAGGGACGCACAGATACGCAGTATTTT	CASSSGQGRTDTQYF
TRBD2	once	TRBV9	13	TRBJ2-7	TGTGCCAGCAGCGGACTAGCGGGAGGCGAGCAGTACTTC	CASSGLAGGEQYF
.	.	TRBV11-2	15	TRBJ2-2	TGTGCCAGCAGCTTAGTTGCCGGGAACACCGGGGAGCTGTTTTTT	CASSLVAGNTGELFF
TRBD2	few	TRBV14	17	TRBJ2-5	TGTGCCAGCAGCCAAGCGACTAGCGGGAGTTCTCTGGAGACCCAGTACTTC	CASSQATSGSSLETQYF
TRBD1	.	TRBV11-2	12	TRBJ2-7	TGTGCCAGCAGCCCGGGGACAGTGGAGCAGTACTTC	CASSPGTVEQYF
TRBD1	.	TRBV9	18	TRBJ2-1	TGTGCCAGCAGCGTAGAATTCTGGGGGACAGGGGATAACAATGAGCAGTTCTTC	CASSVEFWGTGDNNEQFF
TRBD2	.	TRBV5-1	16	TRBJ2-5	TGCGCCAGCAGCTTGGAGGGCGGGAGGGCCTGGGAGACCCAGTACTTC	CASSLEGGRAWETQYF
TRBD1	.	TRBV7-6	12	TRBJ1-1	TGTGCCAGCAGCCGGACAGGGGCTGAAGCTTTCTTT	CASSRTGAEAFF
.	.	TRBV4-1	17	TRBJ2-1	TGCGCCAGCAGCTCCCCCCCCCTAGCGATCACCTACAATGAGCAGTTCTTC	CASSSPPLAITYNEQFF
TRBD1	.	TRBV13	15	TRBJ1-1	TGTGCCAGCGGAAATCTGGGGGACAGGGCAGATAGGGCTTTCTTT	CASGNLGDRADRAFF
TRBD1	.	TRBV6-1	17	TRBJ1-4	TGTGCCAGCAGTGATCCCCGCACCGGGACAGGGAGTGAAAAACTGTTTTTT	CASSDPRTGTGSEKLFF